In this sample, the clone carrying this T cell receptor (beta chain) turned up a few times. The time point: persistent/refractory GD, antithyroid drugs over 5 years with positive TRAb. Researchers made the TCR library from RNA that was extracted from PBMCs. Investigators prepared the TCR beta libraries by applying iRepertoire HTBI primers and Arm-PCR of CDR3 regions. TCRdb reanalysed the multiplex PCR reads using MiXCR and keeps one entry per CDR3 protein. The table has 600,000 to 800,000 distinct CDR3 sequences, about 30% seen once. This sample was included in a study of regulatory T cells in long-lasting Graves disease. The source material was peripheral blood mononuclear cells (PBMCs), sampled when the disease was refractory, from a patient treated with antithyroid drugs. The clonotype comes from a female donor with Graves disease.

CDR3: CSAREPGGYTF. The CDR3 DNA reads TGCAGTGCTAGAGAACCCGGGGGCTACACCTTC. The chain has TRBV20-1 and TRBJ1-2; no reliable D call. V dropped 0 bases and J dropped 8 bases, with 7 bases sitting between them. Germline CDR1 reads DFQATT; CDR2 reads SNEGSKA (reference sequence). The CDR3 has 11 residues.